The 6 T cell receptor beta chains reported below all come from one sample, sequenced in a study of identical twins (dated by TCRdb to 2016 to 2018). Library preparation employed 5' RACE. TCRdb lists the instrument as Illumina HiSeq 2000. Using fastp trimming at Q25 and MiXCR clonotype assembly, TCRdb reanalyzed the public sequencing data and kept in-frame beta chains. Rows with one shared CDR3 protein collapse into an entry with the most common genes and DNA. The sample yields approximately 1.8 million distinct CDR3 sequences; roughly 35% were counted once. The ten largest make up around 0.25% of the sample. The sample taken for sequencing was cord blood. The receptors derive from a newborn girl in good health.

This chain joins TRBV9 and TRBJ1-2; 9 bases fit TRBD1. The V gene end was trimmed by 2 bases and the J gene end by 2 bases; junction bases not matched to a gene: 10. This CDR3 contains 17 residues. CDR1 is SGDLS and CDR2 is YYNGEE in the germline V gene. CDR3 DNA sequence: TGTGCCAGCAGCGTCCGGGACAGGGTGGCCCTAAACTATGGCTACACCTTC. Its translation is CASSVRDRVALNYGYTF.

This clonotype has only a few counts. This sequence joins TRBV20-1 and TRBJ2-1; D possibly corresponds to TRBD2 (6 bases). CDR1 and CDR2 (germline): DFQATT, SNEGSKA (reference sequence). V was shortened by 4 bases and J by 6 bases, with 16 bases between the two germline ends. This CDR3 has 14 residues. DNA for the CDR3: TGCAGTGCTAACCTAGCGCCCCAGGTCAATGAGCAGTTCTTC. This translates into CSANLAPQVNEQFF.

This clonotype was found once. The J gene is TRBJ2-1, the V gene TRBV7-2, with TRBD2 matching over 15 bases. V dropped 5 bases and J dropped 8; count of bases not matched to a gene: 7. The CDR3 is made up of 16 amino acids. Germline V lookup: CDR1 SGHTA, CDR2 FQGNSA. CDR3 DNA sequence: TGTGCCAGCAGCCCCGGACTAGCGGGAGGGTTGGATGAGCAGTTCTTC. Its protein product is CASSPGLAGGLDEQFF. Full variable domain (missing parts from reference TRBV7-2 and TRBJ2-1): GAGVSQSPSNKVTEKGKDVELRCDPISGHTALYWYRQSLGQGLEFLIYFQGNSAPDKSGLPSDRFSAERTGGSVSTLTIQRTQQEDSAVYLCASSPGLAGGLDEQFFGPGTRLTVL.

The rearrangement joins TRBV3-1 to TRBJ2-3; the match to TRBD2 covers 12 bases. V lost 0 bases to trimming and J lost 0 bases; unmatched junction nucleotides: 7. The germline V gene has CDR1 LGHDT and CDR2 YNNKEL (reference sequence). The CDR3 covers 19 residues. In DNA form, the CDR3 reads TGTGCCAGCAGCCAAGATCAACTAGCGGGGGGCCTGAGCACAGATACGCAGTATTTT. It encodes CASSQDQLAGGLSTDTQYF.

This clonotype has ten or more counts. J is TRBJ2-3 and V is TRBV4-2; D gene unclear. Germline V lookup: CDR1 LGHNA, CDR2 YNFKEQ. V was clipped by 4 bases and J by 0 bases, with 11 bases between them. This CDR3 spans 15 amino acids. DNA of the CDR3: TGTGCCAGCAGCCGGGCAGGCTCTAGCACAGATACGCAGTATTTT. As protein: CASSRAGSSTDTQYF.

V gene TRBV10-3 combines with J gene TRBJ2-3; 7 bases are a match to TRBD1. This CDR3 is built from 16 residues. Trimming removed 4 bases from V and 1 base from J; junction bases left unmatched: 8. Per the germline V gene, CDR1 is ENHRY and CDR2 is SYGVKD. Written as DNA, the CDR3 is TGTGCCATCAGTGCGATAGGGGGCTACGGCACAGATACGCAGTATTTT. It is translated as CAISAIGGYGTDTQYF.